This TCR beta chain originates from a study of blood T cell repertoires in COVID-19. Measured with immunoSEQ multiplex PCR; TCRdb has only the in-frame clones, and not every one. The sample contains some 390,000 clones, more than 80% of which appear only once. The CDR3 length is 14 residues. V lost 5 bases to trimming and J lost 2 bases, with 12 bases between them. Germline CDR1 reads SEHNR; CDR2 reads FQNEAQ (reference sequence). The TCR originated in a young man who had recovered from COVID-19. The source material was PBMCs or T cells enriched from blood (not recorded which). The chain links TRBV7-9 to TRBJ1-2; D not certain. The CDR3 coding sequence is TGTGCCAGCAGCCCCCCCTCCCCCAACTATGGCTACACCTTC. Translated, it gives CASSPPSPNYGYTF.